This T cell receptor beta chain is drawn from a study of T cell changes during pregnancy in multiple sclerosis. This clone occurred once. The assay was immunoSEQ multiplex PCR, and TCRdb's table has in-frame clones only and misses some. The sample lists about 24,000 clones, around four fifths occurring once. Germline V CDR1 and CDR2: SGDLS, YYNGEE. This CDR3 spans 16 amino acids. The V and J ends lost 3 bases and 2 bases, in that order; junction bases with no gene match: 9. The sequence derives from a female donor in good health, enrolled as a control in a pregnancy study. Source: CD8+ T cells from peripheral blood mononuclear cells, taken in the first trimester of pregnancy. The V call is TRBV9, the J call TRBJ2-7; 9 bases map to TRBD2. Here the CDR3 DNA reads TGTGCCAGCAGCGCTGGTAGCGGGAGCGGTACCTACGAGCAGTACTTC. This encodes CASSAGSGSGTYEQYF. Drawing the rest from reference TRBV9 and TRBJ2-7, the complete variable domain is DSGVTQTPKHLITATGQRVTLRCSPRSGDLSVYWYQQSLDQGLQFLIQYYNGEERAKGNILERFSAQQFPDLHSELNLSSLELGDSALYFCASSAGSGSGTYEQYFGPGTRLTVT.